This T cell receptor (beta chain) was captured in a study of somatic mutations in cytotoxic T cells in rheumatoid arthritis. Overall study context: There were some V beta antibody-stained T-cell populations flow-sorted at nearly 100% purity, and these included V beta1+ cells sequenced for TCRB.

V was clipped by 3 bases and J by 5 bases; unmatched bases: 2. Per the germline V gene, CDR1 is LGHNA and CDR2 is YSLEER. The CDR3 loop spans 15 amino acids. Measured with immunoSEQ multiplex PCR; TCRdb has only the in-frame clones, and not every one. The sample includes roughly 30,000 clones, around 86% of them seen just once. Sequencing was done on a sample of CD8+ T cells sorted from blood. The sequence came from an adult with rheumatoid arthritis. This chain links TRBV4-3 with TRBJ2-2; TRBD1 matches 11 bases. CDR3 in amino acids: CASSQGTGGTGELFF. In DNA, the CDR3 is TGCGCCAGCAGCCAGGGGACAGGGGGGACCGGGGAGCTGTTTTTT.